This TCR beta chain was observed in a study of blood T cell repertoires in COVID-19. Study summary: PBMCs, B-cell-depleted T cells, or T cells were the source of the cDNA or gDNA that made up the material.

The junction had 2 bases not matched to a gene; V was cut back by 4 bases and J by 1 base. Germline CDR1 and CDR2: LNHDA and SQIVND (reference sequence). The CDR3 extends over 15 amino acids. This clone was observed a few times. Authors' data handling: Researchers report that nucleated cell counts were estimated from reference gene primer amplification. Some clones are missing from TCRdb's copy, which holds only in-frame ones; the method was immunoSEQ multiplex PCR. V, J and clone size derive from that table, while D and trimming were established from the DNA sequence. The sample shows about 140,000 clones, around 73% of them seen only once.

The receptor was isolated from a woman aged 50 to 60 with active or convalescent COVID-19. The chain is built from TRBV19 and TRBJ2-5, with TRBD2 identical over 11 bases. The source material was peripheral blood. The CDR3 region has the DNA TGTGCCAGTAGTAGGGGACTAGCGGTCCAAGAGACCCAGTACTTC. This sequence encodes CASSRGLAVQETQYF.